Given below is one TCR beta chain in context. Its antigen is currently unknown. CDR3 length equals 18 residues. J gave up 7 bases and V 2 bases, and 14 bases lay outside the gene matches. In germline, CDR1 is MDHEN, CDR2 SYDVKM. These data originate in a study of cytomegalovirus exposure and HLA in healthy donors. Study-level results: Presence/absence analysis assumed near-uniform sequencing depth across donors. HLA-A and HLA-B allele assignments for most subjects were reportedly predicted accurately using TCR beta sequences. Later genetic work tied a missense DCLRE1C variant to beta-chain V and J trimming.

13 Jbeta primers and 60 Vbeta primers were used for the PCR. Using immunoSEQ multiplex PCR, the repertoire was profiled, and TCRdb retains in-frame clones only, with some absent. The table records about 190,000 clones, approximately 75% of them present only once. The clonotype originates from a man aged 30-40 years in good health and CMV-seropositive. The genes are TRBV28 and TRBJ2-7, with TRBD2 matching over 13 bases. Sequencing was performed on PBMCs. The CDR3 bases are TGTGCCAGCAGTTTAGTCGGACAAGGACTAGCGGGAGCGGTGGAGCAGTACTTC. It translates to CASSLVGQGLAGAVEQYF.